This is a list of T cell receptor beta chains from one sample in a study of T cell responses to AZD1222 COVID-19 vaccine. Produced via immunoSEQ multiplex PCR; TCRdb's table is partial and in-frame only. This table has 100,000 to 130,000 clones, 80% to 95% appearing once. Sequenced material: peripheral blood, taken 28 days after the second AZD1222 dose. The source of these receptors is an adult who received the AZD1222 COVID-19 vaccine. Both conserved end residues are part of each CDR3. Fields, in order: CDR3 DNA, CDR3 protein, D gene, J gene, V gene, clone size. The D gene is left open where the match is weak. Size tells how often a clone was seen (once, few, many) or the class of an expanded clone, and some rows leave it out.

TGCAGTGCTAGTAGCGGGGGGAATGAGCAGTTCTTC CSASSGGNEQFF TRBD2 TRBJ2-1 TRBV20-1 -
TGTGCCAGCAGACCCGGGCAGGGGGCGAGTCAGCCCCAGCATTTT CASRPGQGASQPQHF TRBD1 TRBJ1-5 TRBV2 -
TGCAGCGTTGAAGATCTCGGTACGGGGACTAATGAAAAACTGTTTTTT CSVEDLGTGTNEKLFF - TRBJ1-4 TRBV29-1 -
TGCGCCAGCAGCAGCCTGGCAGGGACTCAAGAGACCCAGTACTTC CASSSLAGTQETQYF - TRBJ2-5 TRBV5-1 once
TGTGCCAGCAGTTACTCGGCCTTTGGCGACAATGAGCAGTTCTTC CASSYSAFGDNEQFF - TRBJ2-1 TRBV6-5 -
TGCGCCAGCTCCCGTGGAGGCCGACCGAACACTGAAGCTTTCTTT CASSRGGRPNTEAFF - TRBJ1-1 TRBV5-1 once
TGTGCCAGCAGTGTGAGGGCCGCCGCGGGTAATGAAAAACTGTTTTTT CASSVRAAAGNEKLFF - TRBJ1-4 TRBV6-1 -
TGTGCCACAGGGACTAGCGGGGGTGTCGAGACCCAGTACTTC CATGTSGGVETQYF TRBD2 TRBJ2-5 TRBV24-1 -
TGCGCCAGCAGCTTGTTAGCGGTTGGCAATGAGCAGTTCTTC CASSLLAVGNEQFF - TRBJ2-1 TRBV5-1 -
TGCAGTGCTAGTCAGGGAACGGCTAATGAAAAACTGTTTTTT CSASQGTANEKLFF - TRBJ1-4 TRBV20-1 -
TGTGCCAGCAGTTACTCGACGACTAGCGGGACGGGTGAGCAGTTCTTC CASSYSTTSGTGEQFF TRBD2 TRBJ2-1 TRBV6-5 -
TGTGCCAGCAGCCAAGATATTCAAGCGGGAGGGTGGGAGCAGTACTTC CASSQDIQAGGWEQYF TRBD2 TRBJ2-7 TRBV3-1/TRBV3-2 -
TGTGCCAGCAGGGTACTAGCGGAAACCTACAATGAGCAGTTCTTC CASRVLAETYNEQFF TRBD2 TRBJ2-1 TRBV28 once
TGTGCCAGCAGTGAAGTTCAGGGTGGGTCCTACACCTTC CASSEVQGGSYTF - TRBJ1-2 TRBV6-1 -
TGTGCCACCAGTTTCAATCAGCCCCAGCATTTT CATSFNQPQHF - TRBJ1-5 TRBV28 -
TGTGCCAGCAGCTTTTCGTCGGTTGAAGCTTTCTTT CASSFSSVEAFF - TRBJ1-1 TRBV7-9 -
TGTGCCATCAGTGAAGGGTCCAGGGGTAGTCAGCCCCAGCATTTT CAISEGSRGSQPQHF - TRBJ1-5 TRBV10-3 -
TGTGCCAGCGCCCTACCCGGGGGTGCTTTCTTT CASALPGGAFF - TRBJ1-1 TRBV7-2 -
TGTGCCAGCAGCAGGGACAGGCCGGAGGGGGAGCTGTTTTTT CASSRDRPEGELFF TRBD1 TRBJ2-2 TRBV11-2 -
TGTGCCAGCAGCGGGGTCGGGAGGAATTCACCCCTCCACTTT CASSGVGRNSPLHF - TRBJ1-6 TRBV9 once
TGTGCCAGTAGTTCGTCTCCCCTTGGCTACACCTTC CASSSSPLGYTF - TRBJ1-2 TRBV19 -
TGTGCCAGCAGCTTGGGTCAGAACTACGAGCAGTACTTC CASSLGQNYEQYF - TRBJ2-7 TRBV5-6 -
TGTGCCAGCAGTTCGACAGGGGTCTATGGCTACACCTTC CASSSTGVYGYTF TRBD1 TRBJ1-2 TRBV6-2/TRBV6-3 -
TGTGCCAGCAGCTTAGGGTCTACCAGGGCGGACGCAGATACGCAGTATTTT CASSLGSTRADADTQYF - TRBJ2-3 TRBV11-3 few
TGTGCCACTAGGGGACAGACAGGGGCGGGCACTGAAGCTTTCTTT CATRGQTGAGTEAFF TRBD1 TRBJ1-1 TRBV6-5 -
TGTGCCAGCAGCGCTGATCCCGGGACAGGAAACTATGGCTACACCTTC CASSADPGTGNYGYTF TRBD1 TRBJ1-2 TRBV5-5 -
TGTGCCTGGACCCGAGCGGGAGGGCTAACAGATACGCAGTATTTT CAWTRAGGLTDTQYF TRBD2 TRBJ2-3 TRBV30 -
TGTGCCAGCAAGGGACTAGCGAGTGAGCAGTTCTTC CASKGLASEQFF TRBD2 TRBJ2-1 TRBV7-9 -
TGTGCCAGCAGCCTAGCCCGGTTTGCGGGAAACACCATATATTTT CASSLARFAGNTIYF - TRBJ1-3 TRBV14 -
TGTGCCAGCAGTTACGAATTCACCGGGGAGCTGTTTTTT CASSYEFTGELFF - TRBJ2-2 TRBV6-2/TRBV6-3 -
TGTGCCAGCAGTCATAGACAGGGGGCGTTGGCAACTAATGAAAAACTGTTTTTT CASSHRQGALATNEKLFF TRBD1 TRBJ1-4 TRBV6-6 -
TGTGCCAGCAGCCCCAGGGGAAACAACTATGGCTACACCTTC CASSPRGNNYGYTF - TRBJ1-2 TRBV5-5 -
TGTGCCAGCCAGTTAGACAGGGGCGAGCAGTACTTC CASQLDRGEQYF TRBD1 TRBJ2-7 TRBV2 -
TGTGCCAGCAGCCGCGCGACGGGGGCAGGGGATGAAAAACTGTTTTTT CASSRATGAGDEKLFF - TRBJ1-4 TRBV4-2 -
TGTGCCATCAGTGAGAGGGACATTGTCTACGAGCAGTACTTC CAISERDIVYEQYF - TRBJ2-7 TRBV10-3 -
TGTGCCAGCAGCTTATGGGAGCGGGCCCTCACAGATACGCAGTATTTT CASSLWERALTDTQYF - TRBJ2-3 TRBV7-9 once
TGTGCCAGCAGCGTAGGGGGAGCAGGGGGCTACGTGAACACCATATATTTT CASSVGGAGGYVNTIYF TRBD1 TRBJ1-3 TRBV9 -
TGTGCCAGCAGCTTAGAAGGGGGGGAGAACACTGAAGCTTTCTTT CASSLEGGENTEAFF - TRBJ1-1 TRBV7-9 -
TGTGCCAGCAGCCCGACTCAGGGGAACATTCAGTACTTC CASSPTQGNIQYF - TRBJ2-4 TRBV7-3 -
TGCAGCGTTGGCGGGATATACAATGAGCAGTTCTTC CSVGGIYNEQFF - TRBJ2-1 TRBV29-1 -
TGCGCCAGCAGCGAGGGACAGGGCTATGGCTACACCTTC CASSEGQGYGYTF TRBD1 TRBJ1-2 TRBV5-1 once
TGTGCCAGCAGTTCGGGGCAGGGGGCTGGAAACACCATATATTTT CASSSGQGAGNTIYF TRBD1 TRBJ1-3 TRBV6-5 -
TGTGCCAGCAGCGTAGAAGGGGCTAGCGGGGGCCCCACCGGGGAGCTGTTTTTT CASSVEGASGGPTGELFF TRBD2 TRBJ2-2 TRBV9 -
TGTGCCAGCAGAAGAGCGGGAGTCTACGAGCAGTACTTC CASRRAGVYEQYF TRBD2 TRBJ2-7 TRBV12-3/TRBV12-4 -
TGTGCCAGCAGTTTTTCAAGGGGGAGGAGCGGGAGGGCCGTGGGCGATACGCAGTATTTT CASSFSRGRSGRAVGDTQYF TRBD2 TRBJ2-3 TRBV28 -
TGTGCCAGCAGCTTGGGGGGACCGGGCAATCAGCCCCAGCATTTT CASSLGGPGNQPQHF - TRBJ1-5 TRBV7-8 -
TGTGCCAGCAGCCAACCCACACCCCCCGGGACCACCAATGCTCCATATAATTCACCCCTCCACTTT CASSQPTPPGTTNAPYNSPLHF - TRBJ1-6 TRBV14 -